This is a list of T cell receptor beta chains from one sample in a study of T cell responses to AZD1222 COVID-19 vaccine. Method: immunoSEQ multiplex PCR; TCRdb's copy keeps in-frame clones and lacks some. This table has around 120,000 clones, around 84% appearing once. The sequenced sample was peripheral blood, obtained 28 days after the second AZD1222 dose. These receptors came from an adult who received the AZD1222 COVID-19 vaccine. Both conserved end residues are part of each CDR3.

J gene | V gene | CDR3 protein
TRBJ2-1 | TRBV11-2 | CASSRGQGENEQFF
TRBJ2-1 | TRBV12-2 | CASRLDLGLSYNEQFF
TRBJ1-2 | TRBV6-5 | CASRIDSGRGYTF
TRBJ2-7 | TRBV7-9 | CASSSGQSIRAYEQYF
TRBJ2-7 | TRBV27 | CASSFGDNSYEQYF
TRBJ1-2 | TRBV5-1 | CASSPDMIGGANYGYTF
TRBJ2-4 | TRBV12-3/TRBV12-4 | CASSTRDAGIQYF
TRBJ2-7 | TRBV14 | CASSRLAGGIYEQYF
TRBJ2-7 | TRBV27 | CASSQYPNKQYF
TRBJ1-1 | TRBV11-2 | CASSLERGITEAFF
TRBJ1-1 | TRBV9 | CASSVGTRGAEYTEAFF
TRBJ2-5 | TRBV18 | CASSSQETQYF
TRBJ1-2 | TRBV7-2 | CASSPRGWGSFYGYTF
TRBJ2-1 | TRBV27 | CASNPGQGARPSYNEQFF
TRBJ1-5 | TRBV19 | CASSTSANNQPQHF
TRBJ1-1 | TRBV5-5 | CASSLRVGTEAFF
TRBJ2-6 | TRBV5-1 | CASKFDRSLSGANVLTF
TRBJ2-1 | TRBV10-1 | CASSESGGGPYNEQFF
TRBJ2-7 | TRBV18 | CASSPRESYEQYF
TRBJ1-5 | TRBV7-8 | CASSLGQVGAQPQHF
TRBJ2-1 | TRBV27 | CASSLVSPYNEQFF
TRBJ2-3 | TRBV7-2 | CASSLQPGTSVDTQYF
TRBJ1-3 | TRBV19 | CASTWARDTIYF
TRBJ1-1 | TRBV7-3 | CASSLLSGTNTEAFF
TRBJ2-2 | TRBV19 | CASSPPFLSAGELFF
TRBJ2-7 | TRBV19 | CASSIGPTAYEQYF